This TCR beta chain was profiled in a study of technical replicates of blood from several donors. As to this clone: The junction does not match germline at one end; this may be a read error.

Only in-frame clones appear in the TCRdb table, and some are missing; sequencing was by immunoSEQ multiplex PCR. The table has more than 65,000 clones, about 94% seen once. CDR1 and CDR2 (germline): PRHDT, FYEKMQ (reference sequence). This CDR3 is 20 amino acids long. The chain is built from TRBV13 and TRBJ1-3; 11 nucleotides agree with TRBD1. The sample consisted of T cells isolated from PBMCs. This sequence originates from a human donor in good health. The CDR3 DNA follows: TGTGCCAGCAGCTCCTCCCGGGACAGGGGGACGAGGGACTCTAGAAACACCATATATTTT. It encodes CASSSSRDRGTRDSRNTIYF. Filled out from reference TRBV13 and TRBJ1-3, the complete variable domain reads AAGVIQSPRHLIKEKRETATLKCYPIPRHDTVYWYQQGPGQDPQFLISFYEKMQSDKGSIPDRFSAQQFSDYHSELNMSSLELGDSALYFCASSSSRDRGTRDSRNTIYFGEGSWLTVV.